Listed here are 17 T cell receptor beta chains from one sample, sequenced in a study of Tregs in tolerant kidney transplant recipients. Produced via immunoSEQ multiplex PCR; TCRdb's table is partial and in-frame only. This sample carries over 85,000 clones, 93% of them seen once, and the ten largest clones take 0.46%. Sequenced here: CD4+ T cells from blood, sampled before the transplant. These receptors came from a human donor who received a combined kidney and bone marrow transplant.

This chain links TRBV19 with TRBJ2-2, with D perhaps TRBD2 (6 bases). This CDR3 contains 14 residues. CDR1 and CDR2 from the germline V gene are LNHDA and SQIVND (reference sequence). The ends were cut back, 6 bases at V and 3 bases at J, with 11 bases in the middle. The CDR3 spells CASRVGGYTGELFF. The CDR3 DNA sequence: TGTGCCAGTAGGGTGGGAGGCTACACCGGGGAGCTGTTTTTT.

This rearrangement joins TRBV9 to TRBJ1-3; 7 bases are shared with TRBD1. Germline trimming cut 3 bases from V and 0 bases from J; bases unmatched to any gene: 15. CDR3 length: 19 amino acids. The germline gives CDR1 SGDLS, CDR2 YYNGEE. The CDR3 nucleotides read TGTGCCAGCAGCGCCAGCTGGGGACAGACTCTTTCCTCTGGAAACACCATATATTTT. Residues: CASSASWGQTLSSGNTIYF.

The chain uses TRBV29-1 and TRBJ2-5; tentatively, D is TRBD2 (5 bases). Germline-derived CDR1 and CDR2 are SQVTM and ANQGSEA. The CDR3 totals 14 residues. Trimming cost V 2 bases and J 1 base, with 11 bases left between them. CDR3 sequence reads: CSVERAGSQETQYF. The CDR3 DNA reads as TGCAGCGTTGAAAGGGCGGGCAGCCAAGAGACCCAGTACTTC.

The V and J genes are TRBV6-6 and TRBJ2-7, with no clear D. Germline CDR1 reads MNHNY; CDR2 reads SVGAGI (reference sequence). This CDR3 region has 14 residues. The V and J ends lost 0 bases and 7 bases respectively, with 13 bases between them. CDR3 sequence reads: CASSYSGTVGEQYF. In DNA form, the CDR3 reads TGTGCCAGCAGTTACTCTGGCACAGTTGGAGAGCAGTACTTC.

This chain uses TRBV15 with TRBJ2-1, with 9 nucleotides matching TRBD2. This CDR3 contains 14 residues. The junction had 6 bases not matched to a gene; V was cut back by 1 base and J by 11 bases. Germline V gene data show CDR1 as LNHNV and CDR2 as YYDKDF (reference sequence). DNA of the CDR3: TGTGCCACCAGCAGAGGGCGGGAGGGCCTTAAGCAGTTCTTC. This sequence encodes CATSRGREGLKQFF.

The chain links TRBV5-6 to TRBJ2-7, with TRBD1 matching over 10 bases. With 3 bases clipped from V and 3 bases from J, the junction kept 9 bases outside the gene matches. Germline assignment: CDR1 SGHDT and CDR2 YYEEEE. This CDR3 is 16 amino acids long. The DNA for the CDR3 is TGTGCCAGCAGCTCATTGGTGCGGACAGGGGGCTACGAGCAGTACTTC. Translated, it gives CASSSLVRTGGYEQYF.

The CDR3 here is CASSLTSGTDTQYF. The CDR3 region has the DNA TGTGCCAGCAGCCTAACTAGCGGCACAGATACGCAGTATTTT. The chain has TRBV7-2 and TRBJ2-3; 7 bases fit TRBD2. The CDR3 covers 14 residues. The germline gives CDR1 SGHTA, CDR2 FQGNSA. V trimming: 5 bases; J trimming: 1 base; junction bases outside the gene matches: 3. Complete variable domain (other parts from reference TRBV7-2 and TRBJ2-3): GAGVSQSPSNKVTEKGKDVELRCDPISGHTALYWYRQSLGQGLEFLIYFQGNSAPDKSGLPSDRFSAERTGGSVSTLTIQRTQQEDSAVYLCASSLTSGTDTQYFGPGTRLTVL.

The V gene is TRBV4-1, the J gene TRBJ1-5, with no clear D. The CDR3 spans 15 residues. Trimming took 0 bases from V and 7 from J, leaving 13 bases between them. Germline CDR1 is MGHRA and CDR2 is YSYEKL. For the CDR3, the DNA is TGCGCCAGCAGCCAAGATGTCACGGACTGGCAGCCCCAGCATTTT. As protein: CASSQDVTDWQPQHF.

This sequence joins TRBV5-4 and TRBJ1-2; D possibly corresponds to TRBD1 (5 bases). The CDR3 loop spans 16 amino acids. CDR1 is SGHNT, CDR2 YYREEE, per germline (reference sequence). The ends were cut back, 4 bases at V and 8 bases at J, with 24 bases in the middle. The CDR3 protein is CASSPHNWLTEGGYTF. CDR3 DNA: TGTGCCAGCAGCCCACACAATTGGCTTACGGAGGGGGGCTACACCTTC.

CDR3 protein: CASSQDWEGLAGQETQYF. The CDR3 DNA follows: TGCGCCAGCAGCCAAGATTGGGAGGGGCTAGCGGGTCAAGAGACCCAGTACTTC. V is TRBV4-3 and J is TRBJ2-5; 8 positions agree with TRBD2. Trimming cost V 0 bases and J 2 bases; bases outside gene matches: 11. The CDR3 is made up of 18 amino acids. Germline CDR1 LGHNA, CDR2 YSLEER.

This clone was observed once. This CDR3 reads CASSLGGGYPAGTDTQYF. Written as DNA, the CDR3 is TGCGCCAGCAGCCTAGGGGGGGGCTACCCAGCGGGCACAGATACGCAGTATTTT. This chain uses TRBV4-3 with TRBJ2-3; D is perhaps TRBD2 (7 bases). The V gene's germline CDR1 is LGHNA and CDR2 YSLEER. CDR3 length equals 18 residues. V lost 4 bases to trimming and J lost 1 base, with 21 bases between them.

V is TRBV5-1 and J is TRBJ2-2; the match to TRBD2 covers 8 bases. Looked up from germline, CDR1 is SGHRS and CDR2 is YFSETQ. CDR3 size: 20 residues. V was pared by 4 bases and J by 1 base, with 18 bases of the junction left unmatched. Here the CDR3 DNA reads TGCGCCAGCAGCGGAGGAAGGGGGTTAGCGGGGACCTGGAACACCGGGGAGCTGTTTTTT. Amino acids: CASSGGRGLAGTWNTGELFF.

The chain is built from TRBV5-4 and TRBJ1-2; 8 bases fit TRBD1. The CDR3 has 13 residues. CDR1 and CDR2 from the germline V gene are SGHNT and YYREEE (reference sequence). V gave up 2 bases and J gave up 10 bases; unmatched junction bases: 7. CDR3 sequence (DNA): TGTGCCAGCAGCTTAGTACAGGGGGGGCTCTACACCTTC. Amino acids: CASSLVQGGLYTF.

This clone was recorded once. The chain combines TRBV27 with TRBJ2-5; D remains ambiguous. Germline CDR1 and CDR2: MNHEY and SMNVEV (reference sequence). Trimming pared 4 bases from V and 2 bases from J, leaving 11 bases between. This CDR3 region has 14 residues. The CDR3 is CASSSQYRQETQYF. The CDR3, as DNA: TGTGCCAGCAGTTCCCAGTACAGACAAGAGACCCAGTACTTC.

This chain links TRBV5-1 with TRBJ1-1; D ambiguous. V lost 1 base, J lost 0 bases, and 7 bases lay in between. From germline, CDR1 is SGHRS and CDR2 YFSETQ. CDR3 length equals 14 residues. CDR3 protein: CASSLSPMNTEAFF. DNA for the CDR3: TGCGCCAGCAGCTTGAGCCCCATGAACACTGAAGCTTTCTTT.

The chain links TRBV5-6 to TRBJ2-5; 8 nucleotides agree with TRBD2. The J call may not be correct, given that the DNA end is closer to TRBJ2-7. CDR3 length: 17 amino acids. CDR1 and CDR2 (germline): SGHDT, YYEEEE. The CDR3 region has the DNA TGTGCCAGCAGCAGCTTCCACTTAGGGACTAGCTCCTACGAGCAGTACTTC. Amino acid sequence: CASSSFHLGTSSYEQYF.

The V call is TRBV11-3, the J call TRBJ2-1, with 10 bases that match TRBD2. V shed 1 base, J shed 4 bases, and the junction held 4 bases outside the gene matches. The germline CDR1 and CDR2 sequences are SGHNT and YENEEA. This CDR3 has 16 residues. The DNA of the CDR3 is TGTGCCAGCAGCTTAGCTACTAGCGGGGTATACAATGAGCAGTTCTTC. Translating it yields CASSLATSGVYNEQFF. Supplemented by reference TRBV11-3 and TRBJ2-1, the full variable domain reads EAGVVQSPRYKIIEKKQPVAFWCNPISGHNTLYWYLQNLGQGPELLIRYENEEAVDDSQLPKDRFSAERLKGVDSTLKIQPAELGDSAVYLCASSLATSGVYNEQFFGPGTRLTVL.